These 27 T cell receptor beta chains originate from one sample sequenced in a study of blood T cells in healthy people across ages. The authors ran a second PCR of 7 to 11 cycles using a sample-barcoded 5' primer and a J-beta primer mix. In TCRdb, the 5' RACE reads were re-called with MiXCR into one record per CDR3 protein. The sample lists some 1.7 million distinct CDR3 sequences, 28% seen once, with less than 9.5% in the top ten. Sequencing was carried out using blood. The receptor source for this set is a woman aged 30 to 39 in good health.

This clonotype was recorded a few times. The V call is TRBV11-2, the J call TRBJ2-7, with D tentatively TRBD2 (6 bases). Germline lookup yields CDR1 SGHAT and CDR2 FQNNGV. CDR3 length: 16 residues. Trimming removed 4 bases at V and 6 bases at J, with 22 bases between. Here the CDR3 DNA reads TGTGCCAGCAGCTCGTTGACGGGACTGCGGGGCTCCGAGCAGTACTTC. The encoded protein is CASSSLTGLRGSEQYF.

The CDR3 DNA reads TGTGCCAGCAGCCCCGACGGGGGATTAGGTGGGAATCAGCCCCAGCATTTT. It codes for CASSPDGGLGGNQPQHF. This rearrangement joins TRBV7-6 to TRBJ1-5; tentatively, D is TRBD1 (5 bases). In germline, CDR1 is SGHVS, CDR2 FNYEAQ. V was cut by 5 bases and J by 4 bases, with 21 bases left in between. The CDR3 is made up of 17 amino acids.

This chain uses TRBV10-1 with TRBJ1-5; D ambiguous. Germline V gene lookup returns CDR1 WNHNN and CDR2 SYGVQD (reference sequence). V was shortened by 2 bases and J by 6 bases, with 5 bases between the two germline ends. The CDR3 sequence is 12 residues long. DNA of the CDR3: TGCGCCAGCAGTGAGAACGGTCAGCCCCAGCATTTT. It translates to CASSENGQPQHF.

V gene TRBV6-5 combines with J gene TRBJ2-2; D gene unclear. The V gene lost 0 bases and the J gene lost 8 bases, with 10 bases spanning the gap. This CDR3 is 14 amino acids long. Per germline, CDR1 MNHEY and CDR2 SVGAGI. CDR3 in amino acids: CASSYSGSPGELFF. The CDR3 bases are TGTGCCAGCAGTTACTCGGGAAGTCCTGGGGAGCTGTTTTTT.

The V and J genes are TRBV6-5 and TRBJ2-1; D is perhaps TRBD2 (6 bases). From germline, CDR1 is MNHEY and CDR2 SVGAGI. Trimming took off 5 bases at V and 4 bases at J, with 18 bases between the two ends. CDR3 size: 16 residues. In DNA, the CDR3 is TGTGCCAGCAGTACCATTGGGGGGTCCAGGTACAATGAGCAGTTCTTC. As protein: CASSTIGGSRYNEQFF.

This clonotype has ten or more counts. This rearrangement joins TRBV4-1 to TRBJ2-1; perhaps TRBD2 as D (6 bases). The germline V and J ends were trimmed by 5 bases and 8 bases, with 19 bases remaining between them. The germline CDR1 and CDR2 sequences are MGHRA and YSYEKL. The CDR3 is made up of 15 amino acids. The CDR3 coding sequence is TGCGCCAGCAGCTCTCCGGGACTTCCCCGCGATGAGCAGTTCTTC. It codes for CASSSPGLPRDEQFF.

J is TRBJ1-1 and V is TRBV7-9; no reliable D call. Trimming removed 5 bases at V and 9 bases at J, with 13 bases between. This CDR3 contains 12 residues. Germline values: CDR1 SEHNR, CDR2 FQNEAQ (reference sequence). This CDR3 is CASSLDRTKAFF. CDR3 DNA: TGTGCCAGCAGCCTTGACCGGACCAAAGCTTTCTTT.

The gene calls are TRBV21-1 and TRBJ2-4; the table assigns TRBD1, which was not confirmed against the DNA. The closer fit of TRBJ2-7 to the DNA end suggests the J call may be wrong. TRBV21-1 is designated a pseudogene. CDR3 size: 16 residues. In nucleotides, the CDR3 is TGTGCCAGCAGCTTACGGACAGGGAGGGGTCGGTACGAGCAGTACTTC. It translates to CASSLRTGRGRYEQYF.

On this clonotype itself: At one end the junction does not follow the germline gene, possibly because of a read error. V gene TRBV28 combines with J gene TRBJ2-7; 8 nucleotides line up with TRBD1. The CDR3 consists of 19 residues. The germline V gene encodes CDR1 MDHEN and CDR2 SYDVKM. The CDR3 DNA follows: TGTGTCAGCAGTTTCCATATAACAACGGTAACAGGGGGCTCCTACGAGCAGTACTTC. Translating it yields CVSSFHITTVTGGSYEQYF.

The chain links TRBV20-1 to TRBJ2-5, with TRBD2 matching over 12 bases. With V trimmed by 3 bases and J by 5 bases, 10 bases remained unmatched. CDR1 and CDR2 from the germline V gene are DFQATT and SNEGSKA (reference sequence). The CDR3 covers 16 residues. CDR3 nucleotide sequence: TGCAGTGCTAGGGGGGCTAGCGGGGGGGCCTTGGAGACCCAGTACTTC. Residues: CSARGASGGALETQYF.

The chain carries TRBV12-3 or TRBV12-4 and TRBJ2-7, with D possibly being TRBD1 or TRBD2 (5 bases each). TRBJ2-5 explains the end of the DNA better; the J call may be wrong. This CDR3 is built from 14 residues. The CDR3 coding sequence is TGTGCCAGCAGTCCCGCCTGGGGCGGGGAGACCCAGTACTTC. This codes for CASSPAWGGETQYF.

The rearrangement uses TRBV5-1 and TRBJ2-3, with 7 bases lining up with TRBD2. Unmatched junction bases numbered 3, after V lost 6 bases and J lost 2 bases. This CDR3 spans 13 amino acids. The V gene's germline CDR1 is SGHRS and CDR2 YFSETQ. This CDR3 is CASKRGDTDTQYF. For the CDR3, the DNA is TGCGCCAGCAAACGGGGGGACACAGATACGCAGTATTTT.

Concerning this clonotype itself: With a much larger clone just one base away, this may be a read error. The rearrangement links TRBV20-1 to TRBJ2-3; 7 bases map to TRBD1. The CDR3 loop spans 15 amino acids. V dropped 5 bases and J dropped 0; count of bases not matched to a gene: 8. Germline V CDR1 and CDR2: DFQATT, SNEGSKA (reference sequence). DNA for the CDR3: TGCAGTGCTGGCGAAGGGACAGTGAGCACAGATACGCAGTATTTT. Its protein product is CSAGEGTVSTDTQYF.

This chain links TRBV7-6 with TRBJ2-2, with D hard to call. Trimming cost V 5 bases and J 2 bases, with 12 bases left between them. The CDR3 length is 15 residues. Germline lookup yields CDR1 SGHVS and CDR2 FNYEAQ. In DNA form, the CDR3 reads TGTGCCAGCAGCCCCCCGGACCTAAACACCGGGGAGCTGTTTTTT. As protein: CASSPPDLNTGELFF.

The V and J genes are TRBV12-3 or TRBV12-4 and TRBJ1-2; no definite D call. Trimming removed 3 bases at V and 3 bases at J, with 11 bases between. The length of the CDR3 is 14 residues. Here the CDR3 reads CASSFHSRDYGYTF. In nucleotides, the CDR3 is TGTGCCAGCAGTTTTCACTCCCGGGACTATGGCTACACCTTC.

The V and J genes are TRBV6-2 or TRBV6-3 and TRBJ1-1; D gene unclear. The germline V gene encodes CDR1 MNHEY and CDR2 SVGEGT. Trimming pared 1 base from V and 1 base from J, leaving 4 bases between. The CDR3 runs 13 residues. The CDR3 coding sequence is TGTGCCAGCAGTTACTGGGCGAACACTGAAGCTTTCTTT. Encoded protein: CASSYWANTEAFF.

This clonotype occurred a few times. This chain connects TRBV5-1 to TRBJ1-1, with D perhaps matching TRBD1 (5 bases). The germline V gene encodes CDR1 SGHRS and CDR2 YFSETQ. The CDR3 runs 15 residues. With 5 bases removed from V and 3 bases from J, the gap between germline ends came to 17 bases. CDR3 sequence: CASSRTYRGDTEAFF. The CDR3 DNA sequence: TGCGCCAGCAGTCGTACTTACCGGGGGGACACTGAAGCTTTCTTT.

This clonotype turned up a few times. The chain combines TRBV6-5 with TRBJ2-4, with D uncertain. The end of the DNA is better explained by TRBJ2-7, so the J call may be wrong. The CDR3 totals 14 residues. CDR1 and CDR2 (germline): MNHEY, SVGAGI. This chain's CDR3 is CASSQDNNLGEQYF. Written as DNA, the CDR3 is TGTGCCAGCAGCCAAGACAACAACCTCGGCGAGCAGTACTTC.

The rearrangement links TRBV20-1 to TRBJ2-1, with 9 bases that match TRBD2. The V gene's germline CDR1 is DFQATT and CDR2 SNEGSKA (reference sequence). CDR3 length: 14 residues. The trim removed 5 bases at V and 3 bases at J, leaving 5 bases unmatched. In DNA, the CDR3 is TGCAGTGCTTACCCACTAGCGGGCTACAATGAGCAGTTCTTC. Protein sequence: CSAYPLAGYNEQFF.

CDR3 coding DNA: TGTGCCAGCAGCCCCTGGGACAGGGTCATCTATGGCTACACCTTC. Translation: CASSPWDRVIYGYTF. The rearrangement joins TRBV7-9 to TRBJ1-2; 9 bases are shared with TRBD1. Trimming took 5 bases from V and 4 from J; bases not matched to a gene: 8. Per the germline V gene, CDR1 is SEHNR and CDR2 is FQNEAQ (reference sequence). The CDR3 length is 15 residues.

The chain uses TRBV24-1 and TRBJ1-4; unclear D gene. V lost 4 bases and J 7 bases, leaving 9 bases between the germline ends. There are 13 residues in the CDR3. Germline lookup yields CDR1 KGHDR and CDR2 SFDVKD. The CDR3 here is CATSDTYSEKLFF. The CDR3 region has the DNA TGTGCCACCAGTGACACATACAGTGAAAAACTGTTTTTT.

This clonotype has at least ten counts. The gene calls are TRBV5-1 and TRBJ2-6; D is possibly TRBD2 (5 bases). This CDR3 comprises 13 residues. Trimming removed 7 bases at V and 6 bases at J, with 11 bases between. Germline-derived CDR1 and CDR2 are SGHRS and YFSETQ. This CDR3 is CASGSDLANVLTF. CDR3 in DNA: TGCGCCAGCGGGAGCGATCTGGCCAACGTCCTGACTTTC.

This clonotype was detected only a few times. The rearrangement links TRBV2 to TRBJ1-2; D uncertain. V lost 6 bases and J 8 bases, leaving 7 bases between the germline ends. The V gene's germline CDR1 is SNHLY and CDR2 FYNNEI. The length of the CDR3 is 10 residues. DNA for the CDR3: TGTGCCAGCAGAGATAACGGCTACACCTTC. Its translation: CASRDNGYTF.

This clonotype was counted only a few times. This chain connects TRBV6-1 to TRBJ2-6, with D unresolved. The CDR3 spans 14 residues. Per germline, CDR1 MNHNS and CDR2 SASEGT. Deletions cut 10 bases from V and 0 bases from J, with 10 bases between. CDR3 protein: CATAMNSGANVLTF. Here the CDR3 DNA reads TGTGCCACGGCCATGAACTCTGGGGCCAACGTCCTGACTTTC.

This clonotype has a count of ten or more. The chain recombines TRBV6-5 with TRBJ2-5; D perhaps matches TRBD2 (6 bases). Trimming took 7 bases from V and 3 from J, leaving 21 bases between them. There are 16 residues in the CDR3. Germline loops: CDR1 MNHEY, CDR2 SVGAGI. The CDR3 is CASTPPGASEKETQYF. CDR3 in DNA: TGTGCCAGCACCCCACCCGGGGCTAGCGAAAAAGAGACCCAGTACTTC.

This clonotype has just a few counts. V and J are TRBV20-1 and TRBJ2-7, with 10 bases identical to TRBD2. Germline lookup yields CDR1 DFQATT and CDR2 SNEGSKA (reference sequence). The CDR3 runs to 15 residues. Germline trimming cut 3 bases from V and 3 bases from J; bases unmatched to any gene: 8. CDR3 nucleotides: TGCAGTGCTAGTCAGGCTAGCGGGAGAATCTACGAGCAGTACTTC. Its protein product is CSASQASGRIYEQYF.

The V and J genes are TRBV5-1 and TRBJ2-4; D gene uncertain. This CDR3 spans 14 amino acids. Germline V gene sequence: CDR1 SGHRS, CDR2 YFSETQ. V was shortened by 1 base and J by 9 bases, with 14 bases between the two germline ends. DNA of the CDR3: TGCGCCAGCAGCTTGTCAATGTTGTGGGGCATTCAGTACTTC. Translated: CASSLSMLWGIQYF.